Each of the 11 T cell receptor beta chains below was sequenced from the same sample in a study of blood T cell repertoires in COVID-19. Clones were sequenced by immunoSEQ multiplex PCR, and TCRdb holds only the in-frame ones, with some missing. This table holds some 290,000 clones, about nine tenths found once. Sequences were obtained from peripheral blood. The receptors were sampled from a woman aged 25-40 years with COVID-19, enrolled during active disease.

J is TRBJ2-3 and V is TRBV9, with 9 bases aligning to TRBD2. Trimming at V came to 0 bases and at J to 1 base, leaving 0 bases not matched to a gene. The germline gives CDR1 SGDLS, CDR2 YYNGEE. The CDR3 spans 15 residues. CDR3 residues: CASSVGTSGTDTQYF. CDR3 nucleotide sequence: TGTGCCAGCAGCGTAGGGACTAGCGGCACAGATACGCAGTATTTT.

The chain couples TRBV29-1 to TRBJ2-7; possibly TRBD1 for D (5 bases). Per germline, CDR1 SQVTM and CDR2 ANQGSEA. This CDR3 spans 11 amino acids. V was pared by 4 bases and J by 5 bases, with 9 bases between. This chain's CDR3 is CSVVRQNEQYF. As DNA, the CDR3 is TGCAGCGTTGTAAGACAGAACGAGCAGTACTTC.

The gene calls are TRBV5-1 and TRBJ1-5, with D perhaps matching TRBD1 (6 bases). In germline, CDR1 is SGHRS, CDR2 YFSETQ. This CDR3 has 15 residues. Trimming took 0 bases from V and 4 from J, leaving 11 bases between them. The CDR3 nucleotides are TGCGCCAGCAGCTTGGGGACAGCGCAAAATCAGCCCCAGCATTTT. The encoded protein is CASSLGTAQNQPQHF.

Concerning this clone: One junction end disagrees with the germline gene, perhaps due to a read error. This chain uses TRBV5-8 with TRBJ2-5; D may be TRBD1 (6 bases). CDR1 is SGHTS and CDR2 is YDEGEE in the germline V gene. This CDR3 spans 12 amino acids. DNA of the CDR3: TGTGCCAGCAGCTTGCAGGGGCCCATGCCCCACTTC. Translating gives CASSLQGPMPHF.

The J gene is TRBJ2-1, the V gene TRBV2; the match to TRBD2 covers 9 bases. From germline, CDR1 is SNHLY and CDR2 FYNNEI. The CDR3 contains 16 residues. Unmatched junction bases numbered 7, after V lost 5 bases and J lost 2 bases. The CDR3 DNA reads TGTGCCAGCAGTTTTAAGAGCGGGGGGACCTACAATGAGCAGTTCTTC. This codes for CASSFKSGGTYNEQFF.

The V and J genes are TRBV10-3 and TRBJ2-3; TRBD2 matches at 9 bases. The CDR3 length is 18 residues. Germline-derived CDR1 and CDR2 are ENHRY and SYGVKD. The V gene end was trimmed by 2 bases and the J gene end by 2 bases; junction bases not matched to a gene: 11. This CDR3 is CAISEPGLAGVPTDTQYF. DNA for the CDR3: TGTGCCATCAGTGAGCCGGGTTTAGCGGGAGTTCCCACAGATACGCAGTATTTT.

The J gene is TRBJ1-1, the V gene TRBV6-1; no reliable D call. With 2 bases removed from V and 3 bases from J, the gap between germline ends came to 10 bases. The germline V gene encodes CDR1 MNHNS and CDR2 SASEGT. The CDR3 spans 14 residues. CDR3 sequence reads: CASSEWSVYTEAFF. The CDR3 coding sequence is TGTGCCAGCAGTGAATGGTCAGTGTACACTGAAGCTTTCTTT.

The chain combines TRBV29-1 with TRBJ1-1, with 10 nucleotides matching TRBD1. The V and J ends lost 6 bases and 4 bases, in that order; junction bases with no gene match: 5. CDR1 is SQVTM, CDR2 ANQGSEA, per germline. This CDR3 comprises 13 residues. The CDR3 region has the DNA TGCAGCGTCGCCTGGGACAGGGGCACTGAAGCTTTCTTT. Translated: CSVAWDRGTEAFF.

V and J are TRBV4-3 and TRBJ2-2; D is unresolved. The V end lost 0 bases, the J end lost 1 base, and 6 bases lay between the germline ends. The V gene's germline CDR1 is LGHNA and CDR2 YSLEER. The CDR3 runs 15 residues. The CDR3 DNA follows: TGCGCCAGCAGCCAAGAAACGGTGAACACCGGGGAGCTGTTTTTT. Amino acid sequence: CASSQETVNTGELFF.

This clone is a singleton in its sample. The chain has TRBV13 and TRBJ1-4; D uncertain. Germline loops: CDR1 PRHDT, CDR2 FYEKMQ (reference sequence). V lost 4 bases and J 4 bases, leaving 13 bases between the germline ends. The CDR3 loop spans 15 amino acids. The CDR3: CASSSPKQSNEKLFF. As DNA, the CDR3 is TGTGCCAGCAGCTCCCCTAAACAGAGTAATGAAAAACTGTTTTTT. Looking up the rest from reference TRBV13 and TRBJ1-4 gives the full variable domain: AAGVIQSPRHLIKEKRETATLKCYPIPRHDTVYWYQQGPGQDPQFLISFYEKMQSDKGSIPDRFSAQQFSDYHSELNMSSLELGDSALYFCASSSPKQSNEKLFFGSGTQLSVL.

The genes are TRBV9 and TRBJ1-4; 8 nucleotides line up with TRBD1. Germline V CDR1 and CDR2: SGDLS, YYNGEE. This CDR3 is 17 amino acids long. J lost 1 base, V lost 3 bases, and 8 bases had no gene match. This CDR3 reads CASSEGQGFKTNEKLFF. The CDR3 region has the DNA TGTGCCAGCAGCGAAGGACAGGGTTTCAAAACTAATGAAAAACTGTTTTTT.